These 24 T cell receptor beta chains were sequenced from one sample in a study of spatial heterogeneity in lung cancer. Via MiXCR, TCRdb re-called the 5' RACE reads, giving one row per CDR3 protein. Among approximately 29,000 distinct CDR3 sequences, more than 8% were seen once, and the ten largest hold under 40%. Time point: sample taken at primary tumor resection. Sequencing of whole RNA from tumor, nontumor lung or frozen PBMC involved no sorting. Specimen: PBMCs, collected at surgery. The receptors originated from a female donor with early-stage non-small cell lung cancer.

This sequence joins TRBV6-5 and TRBJ2-3; D remains unclear. The V and J ends lost 6 bases and 4 bases respectively, with 14 bases between them. Germline CDR1 is MNHEY and CDR2 is SVGAGI. CDR3 size: 14 residues. CDR3 in amino acids: CASRSFMHADTQYF. The DNA for the CDR3 is TGTGCCAGCAGGAGCTTCATGCACGCAGATACGCAGTATTTT.

The chain employs TRBV12-5 and TRBJ2-5, with D possibly TRBD2 on 5 matching bases. The CDR3 has 15 residues. CDR1 is LGHNT, CDR2 FRNRAP, per germline. The V and J ends lost 0 bases and 4 bases respectively, with 12 bases between them. The CDR3 here is CASGLVLGSRETQYF. CDR3 bases: TGTGCTAGTGGTTTGGTACTAGGCAGCCGAGAGACCCAGTACTTC. Variable domain in full (rest from reference TRBV12-5 and TRBJ2-5): DARVTQTPRHKVTEMGQEVTMRCQPILGHNTVFWYRQTMMQGLELLAYFRNRAPLDDSGMPKDRFSAEMPDATLATLKIQPSEPRDSAVYFCASGLVLGSRETQYFGPGTRLLVL.

The J gene is TRBJ2-1, the V gene TRBV27, with D perhaps being TRBD1 or TRBD2 (5 bases each). Germline V lookup: CDR1 MNHEY, CDR2 SMNVEV (reference sequence). The CDR3 has 16 residues. The germline V and J ends were trimmed by 3 bases and 8 bases, with 20 bases remaining between them. CDR3 coding DNA: TGTGCCAGCAGTTTTCCTGGGACGGGGATTTCGCATGAGCAGTTCTTC. Translation gives CASSFPGTGISHEQFF.

This clonotype has a handful of counts. The J gene is TRBJ2-7, the V gene TRBV12-3 or TRBV12-4; possibly TRBD1 for D (5 bases). Deletions cut 3 bases from V and 5 bases from J, with 17 bases between. The CDR3 runs 15 residues. The CDR3 is CASSLPEKGLHEQYF. The DNA for the CDR3 is TGTGCCAGCAGTTTGCCGGAGAAGGGGTTGCACGAGCAGTACTTC.

There are many counts of this clonotype. The chain carries TRBV3-1 and TRBJ1-6; D unclear. V dropped 1 base and J dropped 14 bases, with 15 bases sitting between them. Germline-derived CDR1 and CDR2 are LGHDT and YNNKEL (reference sequence). CDR3 length: 14 residues. This CDR3 reads CASSQGDEVVALHF. CDR3 DNA: TGTGCCAGCAGCCAAGGTGACGAGGTAGTTGCCCTCCACTTT.

This clonotype was counted at least ten times. This chain connects TRBV7-9 to TRBJ1-2; D is unclear. Germline assignment: CDR1 SEHNR and CDR2 FQNEAQ (reference sequence). CDR3 length equals 14 residues. Trimming removed 7 bases from V and 0 bases from J, with 12 bases in between. In DNA form, the CDR3 reads TGTGCCAGCATCCCCGGGAGCTCTAACTATGGCTACACCTTC. Protein sequence: CASIPGSSNYGYTF.

This clonotype was observed at least ten times. The rearrangement uses TRBV5-1 and TRBJ2-2; D ambiguous. Trimming took off 0 bases at V and 6 bases at J, with 3 bases between the two ends. Germline V CDR1 and CDR2: SGHRS, YFSETQ. The CDR3 extends over 12 amino acids. The CDR3 DNA reads as TGCGCCAGCAGCTTGGGGGCCGGGGAGCTGTTTTTT. Translating it yields CASSLGAGELFF.

This clonotype has a handful of counts. CDR3 nucleotides: TGTGCCAGCAGTACAGGGGCCTCGAACACTGAAGCTTTCTTT. It codes for CASSTGASNTEAFF. The J gene is TRBJ1-1, the V gene TRBV12-3 or TRBV12-4; TRBD1 matches 7 bases. The CDR3 sequence is 14 residues long. Trimming cost V 5 bases and J 1 base; bases outside gene matches: 4.

This clonotype has just a few counts. The V call is TRBV2, the J call TRBJ2-5, with 7 bases fitting TRBD1. This CDR3 spans 16 amino acids. Germline CDR1 SNHLY, CDR2 FYNNEI. V lost 1 base to trimming and J lost 5 bases; unmatched junction nucleotides: 10. CDR3 region: CASSEGAPRGRETQYF. Written as DNA, the CDR3 is TGTGCCAGCAGTGAAGGGGCGCCGAGGGGGCGGGAGACCCAGTACTTC.

In this sample, this clonotype turned up many times. The chain is built from TRBV5-1 and TRBJ2-3; a weak D match, TRBD1 (5 bases). This CDR3 is built from 14 residues. Looked up from germline, CDR1 is SGHRS and CDR2 is YFSETQ. Trimming pared 3 bases from V and 4 bases from J, leaving 12 bases between. CDR3 region: CASSWKGNADTQYF. The DNA for the CDR3 is TGCGCCAGCAGCTGGAAGGGGAACGCAGATACGCAGTATTTT.

This clonotype was picked up many times. The chain carries TRBV27 and TRBJ2-7, with TRBD1 matching over 11 bases. Germline trimming cut 4 bases from V and 7 bases from J; bases unmatched to any gene: 6. Germline CDR1 reads MNHEY; CDR2 reads SMNVEV (reference sequence). CDR3 length: 14 amino acids. In DNA form, the CDR3 reads TGTGCCAGCAGTTCCGGACAGGGGGCGCGAGAGCAGTACTTC. Translating gives CASSSGQGAREQYF.

The chain recombines TRBV7-9 with TRBJ2-5, with D hard to call. Trimming took 5 bases from V and 5 from J, leaving 9 bases between them. Germline assignment: CDR1 SEHNR and CDR2 FQNEAQ (reference sequence). The CDR3 loop spans 12 amino acids. Here the CDR3 reads CASSLSDETQYF. Written as DNA, the CDR3 is TGTGCCAGCAGCCTATCGGACGAGACCCAGTACTTC.

This clonotype was observed at least ten times. V gene TRBV9 combines with J gene TRBJ2-2; TRBD1 is a possible D gene (5 bases). CDR3 length: 14 amino acids. V was shortened by 3 bases and J by 6 bases, with 12 bases between the two germline ends. Germline lookup yields CDR1 SGDLS and CDR2 YYNGEE. CDR3 amino acids: CASSATTGPGELFF. CDR3 sequence (DNA): TGTGCCAGCAGCGCTACAACAGGTCCCGGGGAGCTGTTTTTT.

The rearrangement links TRBV7-3 to TRBJ2-1; 8 bases are shared with TRBD2. The CDR3 sequence is 17 residues long. Germline loops: CDR1 SGHTA, CDR2 FQGTGA. Unmatched junction bases numbered 10, after V lost 6 bases and J lost 0 bases. The CDR3 DNA sequence: TGTGCCAGCAGTTTAGGGGTAGCGGGACACTCCTACAATGAGCAGTTCTTC. Amino acid sequence: CASSLGVAGHSYNEQFF.

This clonotype was seen repeatedly, ten times or more. The chain recombines TRBV28 with TRBJ2-1; D remains ambiguous. The CDR3 extends over 15 amino acids. Germline V CDR1 and CDR2: MDHEN, SYDVKM. V was trimmed by 7 bases and J by 0 bases, leaving 13 bases between them. The CDR3 region is CASTIDPSSYNEQFF. CDR3 coding DNA: TGTGCCAGCACCATCGACCCCAGCTCCTACAATGAGCAGTTCTTC.

This sequence joins TRBV7-9 and TRBJ1-2; D gene ambiguous. CDR3 length: 15 amino acids. The ends were cut back, 5 bases at V and 8 bases at J, with 21 bases in the middle. Per germline, CDR1 SEHNR and CDR2 FQNEAQ (reference sequence). DNA for the CDR3: TGTGCCAGCAGCGTTCAACGCATGTTTGCAACCGGCTACACCTTC. This translates into CASSVQRMFATGYTF.

The table lists this clonotype with a few counts. J is TRBJ2-1 and V is TRBV6-5; perhaps D is TRBD1 or TRBD2 (6 bases each). With 5 bases removed from V and 12 bases from J, the gap between germline ends came to 20 bases. From germline, CDR1 is MNHEY and CDR2 SVGAGI. This CDR3 contains 14 residues. The CDR3 reads CASSPRGPYPRQFF. In nucleotides, the CDR3 is TGTGCCAGCAGTCCCCGGGGGCCGTATCCGCGGCAGTTCTTC.

Regarding this clonotype: This may stem from a read error, because a much larger clone lies one nucleotide away. The chain links TRBV14 to TRBJ1-1; no firm D call. The germline V and J ends were trimmed by 5 bases and 3 bases, with 16 bases remaining between them. Germline CDR1 and CDR2: SGHDN and FVKESK. CDR3 length equals 15 residues. Here the CDR3 DNA reads TGTGCCAGCAGCACTCGTGCGGGGAAGTACACTGAAGCTTTCTTT. Encoded protein: CASSTRAGKYTEAFF.

At least ten counts were recorded for this clonotype. CDR3 region: CASRLAGTDTQYF. The CDR3, as DNA: TGTGCCAGCAGACTAGCGGGAACAGATACGCAGTATTTT. The rearrangement links TRBV27 to TRBJ2-3; 10 bases line up with TRBD2. V lost 6 bases and J lost 3; bases outside the gene matches: 0. This CDR3 has 13 residues. Per the germline V gene, CDR1 is MNHEY and CDR2 is SMNVEV (reference sequence).

This clonotype appeared many times. The V and J genes are TRBV4-3 and TRBJ1-6, with D perhaps matching TRBD1 (6 bases). Germline CDR1 and CDR2: LGHNA and YSLEER. The V end was cut by 1 base, the J end by 8 bases, with 9 bases between. The CDR3 spans 14 residues. This CDR3 reads CASSQAAGDSPLHF. The CDR3 DNA reads as TGCGCCAGCAGCCAAGCGGCAGGGGATTCACCCCTCCACTTT.

This clonotype has a count of ten or more. The V and J genes are TRBV20-1 and TRBJ1-5; D gene ambiguous. Per the germline V gene, CDR1 is DFQATT and CDR2 is SNEGSKA (reference sequence). The CDR3 spans 14 residues. V lost 0 bases and J 5 bases, leaving 11 bases between the germline ends. The CDR3 sequence: CSARDQAQHQPQHF. DNA of the CDR3: TGCAGTGCTAGAGATCAGGCCCAGCATCAGCCCCAGCATTTT.

The genes are TRBV30 and TRBJ1-5; D is unclear. V dropped 2 bases and J dropped 4 bases, with 15 bases sitting between them. Germline CDR1 and CDR2: GTSNPN and SVGIG (reference sequence). This CDR3 is built from 15 residues. The CDR3, as DNA: TGTGCCTGGAGTTCTCGGGTACGCAGGAATCAGCCCCAGCATTTT. The encoded protein is CAWSSRVRRNQPQHF.

The table lists this clonotype with many counts. The chain employs TRBV6-2 or TRBV6-3 and TRBJ2-5; 9 bases are shared with TRBD2. Germline V gene sequence: CDR1 MNHEY, CDR2 SVGEGT. J lost 5 bases, V lost 4 bases, and 8 bases had no gene match. The CDR3 totals 15 residues. The CDR3 spells CASSWFSGSRETQYF. The DNA of the CDR3 is TGTGCCAGCAGTTGGTTTAGCGGGAGTAGGGAGACCCAGTACTTC.

This clonotype was detected only a few times. The V and J genes are TRBV28 and TRBJ2-5; TRBD1 matches 7 bases. Trimming at V came to 6 bases and at J to 1 base, leaving 11 bases not matched to a gene. The length of the CDR3 is 16 residues. Germline V gives CDR1 MDHEN, CDR2 SYDVKM. The CDR3 DNA is TGTGCCAGCAGCGTACAGGGGATGTACTCCCAAGAGACCCAGTACTTC. It specifies CASSVQGMYSQETQYF. Complete variable domain (other parts from reference TRBV28 and TRBJ2-5): DVKVTQSSRYLVKRTGEKVFLECVQDMDHENMFWYRQDPGLGLRLIYFSYDVKMKEKGDIPEGYSVSREKKERFSLILESASTNQTSMYLCASSVQGMYSQETQYFGPGTRLLVL.